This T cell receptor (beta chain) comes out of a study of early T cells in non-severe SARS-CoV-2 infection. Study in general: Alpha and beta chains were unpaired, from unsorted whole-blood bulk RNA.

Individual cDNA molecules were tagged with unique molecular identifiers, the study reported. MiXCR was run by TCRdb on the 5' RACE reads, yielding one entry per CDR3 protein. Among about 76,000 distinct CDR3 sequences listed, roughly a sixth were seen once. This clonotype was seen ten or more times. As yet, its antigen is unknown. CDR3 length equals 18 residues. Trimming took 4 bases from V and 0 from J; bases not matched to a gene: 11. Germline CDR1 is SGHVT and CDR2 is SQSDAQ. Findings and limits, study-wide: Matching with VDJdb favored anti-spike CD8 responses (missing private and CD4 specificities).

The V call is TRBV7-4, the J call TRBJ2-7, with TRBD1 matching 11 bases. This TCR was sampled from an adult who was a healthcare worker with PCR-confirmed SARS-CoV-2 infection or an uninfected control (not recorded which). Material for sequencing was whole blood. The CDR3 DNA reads TGTGCCAGCAGCTCGGACAGGGGGCTTCTGGATAGCTCCTACGAGCAGTACTTC. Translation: CASSSDRGLLDSSYEQYF.